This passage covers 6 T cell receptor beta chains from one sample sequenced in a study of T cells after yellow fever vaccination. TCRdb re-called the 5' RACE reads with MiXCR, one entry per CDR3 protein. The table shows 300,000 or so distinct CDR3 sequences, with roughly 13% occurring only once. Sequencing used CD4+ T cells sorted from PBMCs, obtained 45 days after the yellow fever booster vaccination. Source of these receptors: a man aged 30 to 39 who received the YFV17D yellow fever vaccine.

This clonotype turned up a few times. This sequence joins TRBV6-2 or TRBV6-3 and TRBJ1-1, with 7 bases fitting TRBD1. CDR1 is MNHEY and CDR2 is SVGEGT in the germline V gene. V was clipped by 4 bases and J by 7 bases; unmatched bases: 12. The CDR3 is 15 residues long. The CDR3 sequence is CASSSVRTGRGEAFF. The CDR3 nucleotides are TGTGCCAGCAGTTCCGTACGGACAGGCCGCGGTGAAGCTTTCTTT.

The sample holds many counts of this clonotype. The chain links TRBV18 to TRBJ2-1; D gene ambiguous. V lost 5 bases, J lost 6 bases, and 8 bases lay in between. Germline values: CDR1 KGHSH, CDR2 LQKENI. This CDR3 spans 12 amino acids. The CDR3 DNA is TGTGCCAGCTCAGAGCAAGGCAATGAGCAGTTCTTC. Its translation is CASSEQGNEQFF.

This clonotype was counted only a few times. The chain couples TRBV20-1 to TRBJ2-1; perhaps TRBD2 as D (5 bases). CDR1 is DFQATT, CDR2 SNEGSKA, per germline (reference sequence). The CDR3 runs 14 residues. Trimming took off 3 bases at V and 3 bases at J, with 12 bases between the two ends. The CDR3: CSASPAGGYNEQFF. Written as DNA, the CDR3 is TGCAGTGCTAGTCCCGCAGGAGGCTACAATGAGCAGTTCTTC.

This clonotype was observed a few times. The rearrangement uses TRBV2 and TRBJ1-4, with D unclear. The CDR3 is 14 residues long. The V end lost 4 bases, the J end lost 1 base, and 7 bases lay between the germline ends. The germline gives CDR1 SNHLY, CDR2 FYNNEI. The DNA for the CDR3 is TGTGCCAGCAGTGCTAGTGGAACTAATGAAAAACTGTTTTTT. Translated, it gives CASSASGTNEKLFF.

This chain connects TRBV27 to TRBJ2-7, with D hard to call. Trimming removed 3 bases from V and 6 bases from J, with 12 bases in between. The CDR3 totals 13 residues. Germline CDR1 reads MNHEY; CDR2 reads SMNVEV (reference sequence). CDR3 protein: CASSFNAPAEQYF. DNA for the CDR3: TGTGCCAGCAGTTTTAACGCCCCCGCCGAGCAGTACTTC.

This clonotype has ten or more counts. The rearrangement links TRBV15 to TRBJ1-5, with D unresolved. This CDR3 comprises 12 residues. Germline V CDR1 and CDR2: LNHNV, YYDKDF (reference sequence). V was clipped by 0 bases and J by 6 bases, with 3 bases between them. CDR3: CATSRDGQPQHF. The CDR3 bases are TGTGCCACCAGCAGAGACGGTCAGCCCCAGCATTTT. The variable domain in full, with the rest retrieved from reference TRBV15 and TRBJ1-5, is DAMVIQNPRYQVTQFGKPVTLSCSQTLNHNVMYWYQQKSSQAPKLLFHYYDKDFNNEADTPDNFQSRRPNTSFCFLDIRSPGLGDTAMYLCATSRDGQPQHFGDGTRLSIL.